Listed below are T cell receptor beta chains from one sample, sequenced in a study of T cell responses to AZD1222 COVID-19 vaccine. Measured with immunoSEQ multiplex PCR; TCRdb has only the in-frame clones, and not every one. The sample includes approximately 120,000 clones, roughly nine tenths of them seen just once. Here the sequenced sample was peripheral blood, taken on day 0 of AZD1222 vaccination. Receptors were obtained from an adult in good health. Each CDR3 is given with its conserved first and last residue. The order of the fields is V gene, clone size, J gene, D gene, CDR3 DNA, CDR3 protein. A D gene is named only where the DNA matches it firmly. For some rows the clone size is stated as once, few or many, or as a class when expanded; others skip it.

V: TRBV7-2
size: -
J: TRBJ1-2
D: -
DNA: TGTGCCAGCAGCTTAAGAGGCGGACCGGACTATGGCTACACCTTC
CDR3: CASSLRGGPDYGYTF

V: TRBV4-3
size: few
J: TRBJ1-1
D: -
DNA: TGCGCCAGCAGCGCCCACCCGAACACTGAAGCTTTCTTT
CDR3: CASSAHPNTEAFF

V: TRBV5-6
size: -
J: TRBJ1-3
D: -
DNA: TGTGCCAGCAGCTTGGGGCCCCTATCTGGGCTGCAGTCTGGAAACACCATATATTTT
CDR3: CASSLGPLSGLQSGNTIYF

V: TRBV19
size: -
J: TRBJ1-1
D: -
DNA: TGTGCCAGTAGTATTAGTCCTTCGGTGAACACTGAAGCTTTCTTT
CDR3: CASSISPSVNTEAFF

V: TRBV5-1
size: -
J: TRBJ1-1
D: TRBD1
DNA: TGCGCCAGCAGCTGGAACAGGGGTGAAGCTTTCTTT
CDR3: CASSWNRGEAFF

V: TRBV30
size: -
J: TRBJ1-6
D: -
DNA: TGTGCCTGGGGAGGAGGTTTGGATTCACCCCTCCACTTT
CDR3: CAWGGGLDSPLHF

V: TRBV5-1
size: -
J: TRBJ1-2
D: -
DNA: TGCGCCAGCAGCTTGGAAAAGGCAGCGCGCGGCTACACCTTC
CDR3: CASSLEKAARGYTF

V: TRBV6-6
size: -
J: TRBJ1-5
D: TRBD1
DNA: TGTGCCAGCAGATCCGACAGGGGCCCCAATCAGCCCCAGCATTTT
CDR3: CASRSDRGPNQPQHF

V: TRBV4-3
size: -
J: TRBJ2-3
D: -
DNA: TGCGCCAGCAGCCAAGATTTGGGTGATACGCAGTATTTT
CDR3: CASSQDLGDTQYF

V: TRBV6-5
size: once
J: TRBJ2-5
D: TRBD2
DNA: TGTGCCAGCAGACGACTAGCGCGAGAGACCCAGTACTTC
CDR3: CASRRLARETQYF

V: TRBV25-1
size: -
J: TRBJ2-7
D: TRBD1
DNA: TGTGCCAGCAGTGAAGCCGGGACAGGGGGTGGCGAGCAGTACTTC
CDR3: CASSEAGTGGGEQYF

V: TRBV5-4
size: -
J: TRBJ1-1
D: TRBD1
DNA: TGTGCCAGCAGCTTGGAACTAGGGGGCTTTACTGAAGCTTTCTTT
CDR3: CASSLELGGFTEAFF